Listed below are T cell receptor beta chains from one sample, sequenced in a study of blood T cell repertoires in COVID-19. The data were produced by immunoSEQ multiplex PCR, yet TCRdb's version contains in-frame clones alone and is incomplete. The data show about 25,000 clones, around 86% seen once. The sequenced sample consisted of peripheral blood. These TCRs come from a man aged 50 to 59 with active COVID-19. Both conserved end residues are part of each CDR3. A D gene is named only where the DNA matches it firmly. Clone size, where shown, is once, few, many, or a class for clones that have expanded.

clone_size,v_call,j_call,d_call,cdr3_nt,cdr3_aa
NA,TRBV5-1,TRBJ1-2,TRBD1,TGCGCCAGCAGCCTTAGACAGGGCTTTGGCTACACCTTC,CASSLRQGFGYTF
few,TRBV4-3,TRBJ2-1,TRBD2,TGCGCCAGCAGCCAAGGGACGGGAGGATCCTACAATGAGCAGTTCTTC,CASSQGTGGSYNEQFF
NA,TRBV3-1/TRBV3-2,TRBJ2-1,TRBD1,TGTGCCAGCAGCCAAGAAGTAGGACAGGGTTCCTACAATGAGCAGTTCTTC,CASSQEVGQGSYNEQFF
NA,TRBV19,TRBJ2-5,TRBD1,TGTGCCAGTAGTCGAGATCAGGGGGCATGGGAGACCCAGTACTTC,CASSRDQGAWETQYF
NA,TRBV27,TRBJ1-6,NA,TGTGCCAGCAGTTTCGGTATTCTCGATAATTCACCCCTCCACTTT,CASSFGILDNSPLHF
once,TRBV6-5,TRBJ2-1,TRBD1,TGTGCCAGCAGGACGTCCTGGACAGGGCACAATGAGCAGTTCTTC,CASRTSWTGHNEQFF
NA,TRBV27,TRBJ1-2,TRBD1,TGTGCCAGCAGTTTAGTACAGGGGGCGAATCAAGGCTACACCTTC,CASSLVQGANQGYTF
NA,TRBV5-1,TRBJ2-3,NA,TGCGCCAGCAGCTTGGGGCCAGGAAGGTTTATTGCGGATACGCAGTATTTT,CASSLGPGRFIADTQYF
NA,TRBV19,TRBJ1-4,TRBD1,TGTGCCAGTAGTTACGGGACAGGATCTGCAACTAATGAAAAACTGTTTTTT,CASSYGTGSATNEKLFF
once,TRBV27,TRBJ2-1,TRBD1,TGTGCCAGCAGTGACAGGGGCCCTGCGGATGAGCAGTTCTTC,CASSDRGPADEQFF
NA,TRBV15,TRBJ2-1,TRBD1,TGTGCCACCAGCAGAAAGGATCGGACAGGAGGTTGGCATGAGCAGTTCTTC,CATSRKDRTGGWHEQFF
NA,TRBV27,TRBJ1-6,NA,TGTGCCAGCAGTTTACAACAGGGAAATTCACCCCTCCACTTT,CASSLQQGNSPLHF
NA,TRBV4-3,TRBJ2-5,TRBD1,TGCGCCAGCAGCCAAGCCGCTGGTACAGGGGGAGAGACCCAGTACTTC,CASSQAAGTGGETQYF
NA,TRBV28,TRBJ1-2,NA,TGTGCCAGCGCGGAGAACTATGGCTACACCTTC,CASAENYGYTF
NA,TRBV27,TRBJ1-6,NA,TGTGCCAGCGTGAAAGAGGCGGGCTATAATTCACCCCTCCACTTT,CASVKEAGYNSPLHF
once,TRBV7-9,TRBJ1-3,NA,TGTGCCAGCAGCTTAGACGGGACACCCGCTGGGGACACCATATATTTT,CASSLDGTPAGDTIYF
NA,TRBV5-4,TRBJ2-1,TRBD1,TGTGCCAGCAGCTGGGACAGGGGGCAATACAATGAGCAGTTCTTC,CASSWDRGQYNEQFF
NA,TRBV7-9,TRBJ2-3,TRBD1,TGTGCCAGCAGCTCGCTGACAGGGAACGGAGATACGCAGTATTTT,CASSSLTGNGDTQYF
NA,TRBV28,TRBJ2-1,TRBD2,TGTGCCAGCGTCCGGGGGGGCGTTGGCCCAAATGAGCAGTTCTTC,CASVRGGVGPNEQFF
NA,TRBV4-3,TRBJ2-5,NA,TGCGCCAGCAGCCAAGATGGGACTGAAAATCAAGAGACCCAGTACTTC,CASSQDGTENQETQYF
NA,TRBV5-1,TRBJ2-4,NA,TGCGCCAGCAGCTCCGCAGGAACCAAAAACATTCAGTACTTC,CASSSAGTKNIQYF
NA,TRBV5-1,TRBJ2-2,NA,TGCGCCAGCAGCTTCACGTCGCAGGGCTTCAACACCGGGGAGCTGTTTTTT,CASSFTSQGFNTGELFF
NA,TRBV5-5,TRBJ1-3,TRBD1,TGTGCCAGCAGCTTTGGGAGACAGGGGCGATACGATTTCTCTGGAAACACCATATATTTT,CASSFGRQGRYDFSGNTIYF
NA,TRBV5-5,TRBJ2-3,NA,TGTGCCAGCAGCTTGTTAGCGGTTGGAACAGATACGCAGTATTTT,CASSLLAVGTDTQYF
NA,TRBV7-2,TRBJ2-4,NA,TGTGCCAGCAGCTTACTCCAGACTTTTGGAAACATTCAGTACTTC,CASSLLQTFGNIQYF
NA,TRBV12-3/TRBV12-4,TRBJ1-1,NA,TGTGCCAGCAGTTTAGTCCGCAGGGGAGCTTTCTTT,CASSLVRRGAFF
NA,TRBV5-8,TRBJ1-4,TRBD1,TGTGCCAGCAGCTTACGGACAGGGCGGGCTAATGAAAAACTGTTTTTT,CASSLRTGRANEKLFF
NA,TRBV6-1,TRBJ2-4,NA,TGTGCCAGCAGTGAAGCGAGGCACCTTGCAGACATTCAGTACTTC,CASSEARHLADIQYF
once,TRBV6-1,TRBJ1-3,TRBD1,TGTGCCAGCAGTGAACAGGGGGCTGGAAACACCATATATTTT,CASSEQGAGNTIYF
NA,TRBV6-6,TRBJ1-4,NA,TGTGCCAGCAGTTACTCGACTACAGGGAGTGAAAAACTGTTTTTT,CASSYSTTGSEKLFF
NA,TRBV20-1,TRBJ2-5,TRBD2,TGCAGTGCTAGTGGACTAGCGGGGGGGCGTGAGACCCAGTACTTC,CSASGLAGGRETQYF
NA,TRBV7-2,TRBJ2-2,NA,TGTGCCAGCAGCTTAGAGCAGGGGCGGGTGGGGGAGCTGTTTTTT,CASSLEQGRVGELFF
NA,TRBV6-5,TRBJ1-5,NA,TGTGCCAGCAGCCAAGTGGGAGGCAATCAGCCCCAGCATTTT,CASSQVGGNQPQHF
NA,TRBV27,TRBJ2-1,TRBD2,TGTGCCAGCAGGCTTCCGGGACTAGCGGGAATTGAGCAGTTCTTC,CASRLPGLAGIEQFF
NA,TRBV10-3,TRBJ2-3,TRBD1,TGTGCCATCAGCCTAACAGGGGACGGCACAGATACGCAGTATTTT,CAISLTGDGTDTQYF
NA,TRBV11-3,TRBJ2-1,TRBD2,TGTGCCAGCAGCTTAAGTAGCGGGAGAGTCGATGAGCAGTTCTTC,CASSLSSGRVDEQFF
NA,TRBV19,TRBJ1-5,TRBD1,TGTGCCAGTAGTATCCTCGGGACAGGGGTCGATCAGCCCCAGCATTTT,CASSILGTGVDQPQHF
NA,TRBV28,TRBJ2-3,TRBD2,TGTGCCAGCAGTCCTCGTTTTAGCGGGGGGGCCCAGACAGATACGCAGTATTTT,CASSPRFSGGAQTDTQYF
NA,TRBV7-2,TRBJ1-3,NA,TGTGCCAGCAGCTTAGAAGGAGGCTCTGGAAACACCATATATTTT,CASSLEGGSGNTIYF
NA,TRBV5-1,TRBJ2-1,NA,TGCGCCAGCAGCCCCAGCGGGCAGAATTACAATGAGCAGTTCTTC,CASSPSGQNYNEQFF
NA,TRBV5-5,TRBJ2-7,TRBD1,TGTGCCAGCAGCTTGGCCCCGGGACAGGGGGCAAGCGAGCAGTACTTC,CASSLAPGQGASEQYF
NA,TRBV19,TRBJ1-1,NA,TGTGCCAGTAGCTTAAAGAGAGGGAACACTGAAGCTTTCTTT,CASSLKRGNTEAFF
NA,TRBV4-3,TRBJ2-3,NA,TGCGCCAGCAGCCTAGCCGACTGGGGGACTACAGATACGCAGTATTTT,CASSLADWGTTDTQYF
once,TRBV6-5,TRBJ1-4,NA,TGTGCCAGCAGTTACTCCAGGGAATATGAAAAACTGTTTTTT,CASSYSREYEKLFF
once,TRBV11-3,TRBJ1-2,NA,TGTGCCAGCAGCTTAGACCACAGCGGGTCAAGTGGCTACACCTTC,CASSLDHSGSSGYTF
few,TRBV29-1,TRBJ1-1,NA,TGCAGCGCTCGAGAAGCAGAAGCTTTCTTT,CSAREAEAFF
NA,TRBV5-1,TRBJ1-5,NA,TGCGCCAGCAGCCCGGGGACAACGAGGCAGCCCCAGCATTTT,CASSPGTTRQPQHF
once,TRBV24-1,TRBJ1-5,NA,TGTGCCACCAGTTCCGGGGGAAATCAGCCCCAGCATTTT,CATSSGGNQPQHF
NA,TRBV7-8,TRBJ2-2,TRBD2,TGTGCCAGCAGCCCCAGGACTAGCGGGAGCGCCGGGGAGCTGTTTTTT,CASSPRTSGSAGELFF
NA,TRBV7-8,TRBJ1-5,NA,TGTGCCAGCAGCTTGGGCAGGGAAAGCAATCAGCCCCAGCATTTT,CASSLGRESNQPQHF
NA,TRBV5-5,TRBJ2-7,NA,TGTGCCAGCAGCTTTGGGACATACGAGCAGTACTTC,CASSFGTYEQYF
NA,TRBV6-6,TRBJ1-5,NA,TGTGCCAGCGCCCTAACGAGGCGGGAACAGCATTTT,CASALTRREQHF
NA,TRBV18,TRBJ2-5,TRBD1,TGTGCCAGCTCACCTACAGGGGCGGTAGGAGAGACCCAGTACTTC,CASSPTGAVGETQYF
NA,TRBV28,TRBJ1-5,TRBD1,TGTGCCAGCAGTTTGACAGGGGGGGGGTCCCAGCATTTT,CASSLTGGGSQHF
NA,TRBV7-2,TRBJ2-5,NA,TGTGCCAGCAGCTTAGGTTCAGGGTTCCAAGAGACCCAGTACTTC,CASSLGSGFQETQYF
NA,TRBV4-1,TRBJ1-5,NA,TGCGCCAGCAGCCCCCTTTGGGGGGTTCCTTATCAGCCCCAGCATTTT,CASSPLWGVPYQPQHF
NA,TRBV2,TRBJ1-5,NA,TGTGCCAGCAGTGAACGGGGGGCATACAATCAGCCCCAGCATTTT,CASSERGAYNQPQHF
NA,TRBV27,TRBJ1-1,TRBD1,TGTGCCAGCAGTCTCTCGGGACAGGGGGCGCAGTGGCAAGAAGCTTTCTTT,CASSLSGQGAQWQEAFF
NA,TRBV18,TRBJ2-7,NA,TGTGCCAGCTCACCCCCCGCGGGGGAGCAGTACTTC,CASSPPAGEQYF
NA,TRBV5-4,TRBJ1-2,NA,TGTGCCAGCAGCCCCAGACTTAACTATGGCTACACCTTC,CASSPRLNYGYTF